This T cell receptor beta chain originates from a study of T-cell reconstitution after alpha-beta-depleted transplantation in children. V lost 3 bases and J 0 bases, leaving 8 bases between the germline ends. The CDR3 has 14 amino acids. CDR1 is DFQATT, CDR2 SNEGSKA, per germline (reference sequence). The sample holds a few counts of this clonotype. As yet, its antigen is unknown. The study's findings and limits: Surviving thymic progenitors and recipient T cells were the source of high TCRbeta diversity at day 60 in some patients. Alpha-beta T cells present about two months after transplant were reported to originate from several hundred expanded graft clones. T-cell counts and diversity at one year post-transplant came mainly from newly produced T cells.

A TCRbeta library incorporating unique molecular identifiers was prepared. Each CDR3 protein is one row after TCRdb ran MiXCR on the PCR reads. The sample lists approximately 980,000 distinct CDR3 sequences; roughly 29% were seen once. This TCR was sampled from a boy in the first two years of life who had a stem cell transplant for SCID, so the T cells may come from the graft donor. The sample in question was PBMCs, mostly from graft donor cells, obtained 360 days after TCRalphabeta/CD19-depleted stem cell transplant. This sequence joins TRBV20-1 and TRBJ2-2; D remains unclear. The CDR3 here is CSARRATNTGELFF. DNA of the CDR3: TGCAGTGCTAGGCGCGCAACGAACACCGGGGAGCTGTTTTTT.